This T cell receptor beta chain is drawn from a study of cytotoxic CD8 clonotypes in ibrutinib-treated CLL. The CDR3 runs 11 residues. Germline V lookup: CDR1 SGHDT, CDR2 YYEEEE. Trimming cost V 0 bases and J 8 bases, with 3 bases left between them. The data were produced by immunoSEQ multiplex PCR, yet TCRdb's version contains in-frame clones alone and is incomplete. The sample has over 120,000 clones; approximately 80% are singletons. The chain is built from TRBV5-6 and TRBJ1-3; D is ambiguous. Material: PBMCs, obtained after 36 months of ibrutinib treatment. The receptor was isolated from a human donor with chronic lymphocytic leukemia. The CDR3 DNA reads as TGTGCCAGCAGCTTGGTGGACACCATATATTTT. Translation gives CASSLVDTIYF.